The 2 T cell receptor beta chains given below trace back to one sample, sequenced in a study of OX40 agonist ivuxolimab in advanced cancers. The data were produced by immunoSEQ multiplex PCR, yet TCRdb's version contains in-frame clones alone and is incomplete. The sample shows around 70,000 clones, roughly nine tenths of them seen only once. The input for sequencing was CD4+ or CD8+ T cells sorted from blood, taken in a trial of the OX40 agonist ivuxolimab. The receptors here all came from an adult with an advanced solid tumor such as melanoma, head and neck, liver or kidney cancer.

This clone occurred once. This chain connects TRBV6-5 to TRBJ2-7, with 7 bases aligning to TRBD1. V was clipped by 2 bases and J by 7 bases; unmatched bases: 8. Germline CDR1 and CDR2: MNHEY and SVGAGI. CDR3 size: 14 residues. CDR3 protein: CASSYPGQVEEQYF. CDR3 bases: TGTGCCAGCAGTTACCCCGGACAGGTGGAGGAGCAGTACTTC.

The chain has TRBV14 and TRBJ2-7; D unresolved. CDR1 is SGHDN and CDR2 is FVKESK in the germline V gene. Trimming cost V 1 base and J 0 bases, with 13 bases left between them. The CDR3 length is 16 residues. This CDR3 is CASSQGSRTPSYEQYF. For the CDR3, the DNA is TGTGCCAGCAGCCAAGGATCCCGGACCCCCTCCTACGAGCAGTACTTC. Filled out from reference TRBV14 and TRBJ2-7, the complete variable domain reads EAGVTQFPSHSVIEKGQTVTLRCDPISGHDNLYWYRRVMGKEIKFLLHFVKESKQDESGMPNNRFLAERTGGTYSTLKVQPAELEDSGVYFCASSQGSRTPSYEQYFGPGTRLTVT.